Following are 10 T cell receptor beta chains from one sample sequenced in a study of monozygotic twins with inflammatory bowel disease. TCRdb re-called the 5' RACE reads and shows each CDR3 protein once, DNA omitted. The listing records approximately 330,000 distinct CDR3 sequences. The specimen was blood. The receptors come from a human donor with ulcerative colitis or Crohn's disease, or a healthy co-twin of an affected twin (not recorded which).

J is TRBJ1-3 and V is TRBV20-1. This CDR3 contains 15 residues. Germline V gene data show CDR1 as DFQATT and CDR2 as SNEGSKA (reference sequence). The chain's CDR3 is CSAQGTRRSGNTIYF.

V gene TRBV2 combines with J gene TRBJ2-3; TCRdb's assignment of TRBD2 cannot be checked, as there is no DNA. CDR3 length equals 16 residues. Germline CDR1 is SNHLY and CDR2 is FYNNEI. CDR3 protein: CASSGGRRGVPDTQYF.

The chain recombines TRBV21-1 with TRBJ2-3; TCRdb's D call of TRBD1 is untestable without DNA. TRBV21-1 corresponds to a pseudogene. This CDR3 is built from 15 residues. CDR3 amino acids: CATSKADRLMGTQYF.

The rearrangement uses TRBV6-5 and TRBJ2-3. Germline V gene data show CDR1 as MNHEY and CDR2 as SVGAGI. This CDR3 is 13 amino acids long. This CDR3 is CASSYGVTGTQYF.

V usage is TRBV5-1 and J usage is TRBJ2-4; TCRdb returns TRBD1, unconfirmable since there is no DNA. The CDR3 has 14 amino acids. The germline CDR1 and CDR2 sequences are SGHRS and YFSETQ. CDR3 region: CASTDPGTKNIQYF.

The chain has TRBV20-1 and TRBJ1-2; the D call from TCRdb, TRBD1, cannot be confirmed without DNA. The CDR3 is 14 amino acids. Germline lookup yields CDR1 DFQATT and CDR2 SNEGSKA (reference sequence). CDR3 residues: CSASPGQNPIGYTF.

The chain carries TRBV29-1 and TRBJ2-1; TCRdb proposes TRBD1, but this gene call is untestable without DNA. The CDR3 consists of 15 residues. Per the germline V gene, CDR1 is SQVTM and CDR2 is ANQGSEA. The CDR3 sequence is CSVGRGGSSYNEQFF.

The chain uses TRBV6-2 or TRBV6-3 and TRBJ1-1. Germline CDR1 is MNHEY and CDR2 is SVGEGT. The CDR3 is 15 residues long. The CDR3 protein is CASSWREGMKDEAFF.

The chain has TRBV12-3 or TRBV12-4 and TRBJ2-7; with no DNA, the TCRdb D assignment of TRBD1 cannot be verified. This CDR3 comprises 12 residues. The CDR3 loop is CASSLGGTEQYF.

The chain is built from TRBV5-1 and TRBJ2-1. This CDR3 comprises 15 residues. Germline V gene data show CDR1 as SGHRS and CDR2 as YFSETQ. This CDR3 reads CASSRSRFSYNEQFF.